This T cell receptor beta chain was profiled in a study of cytomegalovirus exposure and HLA in healthy donors. Study details: Among about 380 genotyped donors, around 80% fell in the Caucasian-associated ancestry cluster.

This CDR3 has 14 residues. Looked up from germline, CDR1 is ENHRY and CDR2 is SYGVKD. V lost 6 bases and J lost 4, with 16 bases in between. Amplification used 60 Vbeta primers and 13 Jbeta primers. Methods used by the authors: Around 10 million of the roughly 80 million unique TCR beta chains counted in a later analysis were shared. Assay: immunoSEQ multiplex PCR; the TCRdb copy retains only in-frame clones and omits some. The V and J calls and the clone size are those of that table, but D and trimming were determined from the DNA. The sample has roughly 230,000 clones, about 88% seen once. Overall study findings and caveats: Accounts indicate the classifier identified cytomegalovirus status with strong specificity and sensitivity. Among TCR beta chains, those listed as cytomegalovirus-associated numbered approximately 150.

A remark on this clone: As yet, its antigen is unknown.

The receptor was isolated from a girl aged 2-10 years in good health and CMV-seronegative. V and J are TRBV10-3 and TRBJ2-7, with D possibly being TRBD2 (6 bases). Sequenced input: PBMCs. CDR3 in amino acids: CAIRPQAGSYEQYF. In nucleotides, the CDR3 is TGTGCCATCAGGCCCCAGGCGGGAAGTTACGAGCAGTACTTC.